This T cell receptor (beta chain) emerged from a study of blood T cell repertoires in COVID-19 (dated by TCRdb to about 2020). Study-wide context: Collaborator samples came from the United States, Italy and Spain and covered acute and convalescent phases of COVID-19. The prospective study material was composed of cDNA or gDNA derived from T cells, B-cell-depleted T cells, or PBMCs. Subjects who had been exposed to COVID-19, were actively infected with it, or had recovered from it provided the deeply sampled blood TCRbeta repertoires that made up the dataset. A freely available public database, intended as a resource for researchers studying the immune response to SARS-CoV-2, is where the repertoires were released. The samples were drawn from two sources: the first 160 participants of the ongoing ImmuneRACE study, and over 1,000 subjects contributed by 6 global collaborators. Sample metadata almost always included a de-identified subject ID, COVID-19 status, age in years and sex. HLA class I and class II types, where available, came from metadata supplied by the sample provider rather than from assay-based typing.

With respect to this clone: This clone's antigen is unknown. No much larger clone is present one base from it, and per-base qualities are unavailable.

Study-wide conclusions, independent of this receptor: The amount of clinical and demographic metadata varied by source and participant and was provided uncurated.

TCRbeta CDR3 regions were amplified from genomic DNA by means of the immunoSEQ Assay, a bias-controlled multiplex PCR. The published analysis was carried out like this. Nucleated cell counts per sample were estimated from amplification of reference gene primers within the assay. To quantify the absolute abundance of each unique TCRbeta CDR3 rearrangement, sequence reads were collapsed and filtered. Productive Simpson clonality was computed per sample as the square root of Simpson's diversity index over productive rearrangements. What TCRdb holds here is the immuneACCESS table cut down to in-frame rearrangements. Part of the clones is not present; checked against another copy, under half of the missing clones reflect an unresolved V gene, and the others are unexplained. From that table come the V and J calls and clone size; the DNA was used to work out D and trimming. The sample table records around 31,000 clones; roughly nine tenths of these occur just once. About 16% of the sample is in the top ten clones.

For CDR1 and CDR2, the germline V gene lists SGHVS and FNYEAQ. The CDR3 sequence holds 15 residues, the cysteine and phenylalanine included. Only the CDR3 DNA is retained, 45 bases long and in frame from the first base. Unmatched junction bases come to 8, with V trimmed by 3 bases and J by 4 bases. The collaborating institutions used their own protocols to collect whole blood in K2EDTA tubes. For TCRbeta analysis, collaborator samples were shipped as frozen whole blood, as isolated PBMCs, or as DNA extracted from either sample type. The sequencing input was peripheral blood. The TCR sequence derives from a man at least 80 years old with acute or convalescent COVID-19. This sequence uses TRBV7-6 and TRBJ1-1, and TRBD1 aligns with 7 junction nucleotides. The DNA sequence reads TGTGCCAGCAGCTTGACAGGGAGGAAGGGCACTGAAGCTTTCTTT. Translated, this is CASSLTGRKGTEAFF. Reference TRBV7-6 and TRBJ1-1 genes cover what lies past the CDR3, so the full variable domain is GAGVSQSPRYKVTKRGQDVALRCDPISGHVSLYWYRQALGQGPEFLTYFNYEAQQDKSGLPNDRFSAERPEGSISTLTIQRTEQRDSAMYRCASSLTGRKGTEAFFGQGTRLTVV.